Given below is one T cell receptor beta chain in context. In the original workflow: Reference gene primer amplification gave estimated nucleated cell counts. Using immunoSEQ multiplex PCR, the repertoire was profiled, and TCRdb retains in-frame clones only, with some absent. Clonal size and the V and J genes are those of that table, whereas D and trimming came from the DNA. The sample yields hundreds of thousands of clones, 89% seen once. This CDR3 is built from 15 residues. CDR1 and CDR2 (germline): MNHEY, SVGAGI. V was shortened by 0 bases and J by 6 bases, with 11 bases between the two germline ends. This entry is derived from a study of blood T cell repertoires in COVID-19. Study information: The United States, Italy and Spain were the sources of the acute and convalescent COVID-19 samples.

Participants came from roughly 23 US areas, aged roughly 18 to 95 years. Self-reported history from a screening survey and questionnaire set each donor's cohort. Sequencing used PBMCs or T cells enriched from blood (not recorded which). The sequence came from a woman in her thirties or forties who had recovered from COVID-19. The chain carries TRBV6-5 and TRBJ2-2; tentative D call: TRBD2 (6 bases). CDR3 sequence reads: CASSYSEGGAGELFF. The CDR3 DNA reads TGTGCCAGCAGTTACTCGGAGGGTGGGGCCGGGGAGCTGTTTTTT.